These T cell receptor beta chains were read from a single sample in a study of cytomegalovirus exposure and HLA in healthy donors. The assay was immunoSEQ multiplex PCR, and TCRdb's table has in-frame clones only and misses some. This table has about 110,000 clones, 15% to 17% appearing once. The material sequenced was PBMCs. These receptors were taken from a woman aged 18 to 35 in good health and CMV-seronegative. The CDR3 runs from the conserved cysteine through the conserved F or W. A D gene is named only where the DNA matches it firmly. Some rows have no size entry. The others give once, few or many, or a class for an expanded clone.

TRBD2 | few | TRBJ2-1 | TRBV6-6 | CASTQPLTGGNNEQFF | TGTGCCAGCACCCAACCCCTAACGGGAGGGAACAATGAGCAGTTCTTC
TRBD2 | - | TRBJ2-1 | TRBV19 | CASRPTGLVNEQFF | TGTGCCAGTCGACCCACCGGACTAGTGAATGAGCAGTTCTTC
- | - | TRBJ1-5 | TRBV28 | CASHLAGPGQPQHF | TGTGCCAGCCATCTGGCAGGGCCGGGCCAGCCCCAGCATTTT
- | many | TRBJ1-5 | TRBV23-1 | CASSQSWDSEGNQPQHF | TGCGCCAGCAGTCAATCGTGGGACTCCGAAGGCAATCAGCCCCAGCATTTT
TRBD1 | few | TRBJ1-1 | TRBV5-1 | CASSFEGQGTVEAFF | TGCGCCAGCAGCTTTGAAGGACAGGGAACAGTTGAAGCTTTCTTT
TRBD1 | few | TRBJ1-5 | TRBV19 | CASSAGTGGRNQPQHF | TGTGCCAGTAGTGCCGGGACAGGGGGACGGAATCAGCCCCAGCATTTT
- | few | TRBJ1-6 | TRBV7-3 | CASSLDNELNSPLHF | TGTGCCAGCAGCTTAGATAATGAACTCAATTCACCCCTCCACTTT
- | few | TRBJ1-1 | TRBV4-3 | CASSLQDGDSQAFF | TGCGCCAGCAGCCTTCAAGATGGGGACTCCCAAGCTTTCTTT
- | few | TRBJ1-1 | TRBV7-9 | CASSLAGRGGTEAFF | TGTGCCAGCAGCTTAGCGGGCAGGGGTGGGACTGAAGCTTTCTTT
TRBD1 | few | TRBJ2-2 | TRBV11-2 | CASSPGQWDTGELFF | TGTGCCAGCAGCCCGGGACAGTGGGACACCGGGGAGCTGTTTTTT
TRBD1 | - | TRBJ1-4 | TRBV2 | CASRGQGGEKLFF | TGTGCCAGCAGGGGACAGGGAGGTGAAAAACTGTTTTTT
TRBD1 | few | TRBJ1-1 | TRBV28 | CASSSTYGQDYHRRVAFF | TGTGCCAGCAGTTCTACCTATGGACAGGACTATCACCGTCGGGTCGCTTTCTTT
TRBD1 | - | TRBJ2-2 | TRBV6-6 | CASSKGQGSTGELFF | TGTGCCAGCAGCAAGGGACAGGGAAGCACCGGGGAGCTGTTTTTT